Following are 25 T cell receptor beta chains from one sample sequenced in a study of early T cells in non-severe SARS-CoV-2 infection (dated by TCRdb to the early 2020s). The library was prepared using 5' RACE. This sample was sequenced with a NextSeq 500. TCRdb trimmed public reads at Q25 via fastp, called clones via MiXCR and kept in-frame beta chains. Rows with one shared CDR3 protein collapse into an entry with the most common genes and DNA. The sample has tens of thousands of distinct CDR3 sequences on record, 4.5% to 6.5% of them singletons. Roughly 6.5% of the sample is taken by the ten largest. The sequencing input was whole blood. The receptors were sampled from an adult who was a healthcare worker with PCR-confirmed SARS-CoV-2 infection or an uninfected control (not recorded which).

This clonotype was seen ten or more times. The chain has TRBV7-3 and TRBJ2-2; D not certain. Trimming removed 3 bases at V and 0 bases at J, with 14 bases between. CDR1 and CDR2 from the germline V gene are SGHTA and FQGTGA. The CDR3 extends over 17 amino acids. The DNA for the CDR3 is TGTGCCAGCAGCTTTCTGGCGGCGCCACCGAACACCGGGGAGCTGTTTTTT. The encoded protein is CASSFLAAPPNTGELFF.

The rearrangement links TRBV12-3 or TRBV12-4 to TRBJ2-7; maybe TRBD2 (6 bases). The V end lost 7 bases, the J end lost 4 bases, and 17 bases lay between the germline ends. The CDR3 extends over 14 amino acids. The CDR3 loop is CASTDPGSSYEQYF. Here the CDR3 DNA reads TGTGCCAGCACCGACCCCGGGAGTAGTTACGAGCAGTACTTC.

The chain carries TRBV7-3 and TRBJ2-1; no clear D. V shed 2 bases and J shed 10 bases, with 12 bases lying between them. Germline CDR1 reads SGHTA; CDR2 reads FQGTGA. The CDR3 sequence is 13 residues long. CDR3 loop: CASSLEPVGEQFF. The CDR3 nucleotides are TGTGCCAGCAGCTTAGAACCCGTTGGCGAGCAGTTCTTC. Full variable domain (missing parts from reference TRBV7-3 and TRBJ2-1): GAGVSQTPSNKVTEKGKYVELRCDPISGHTALYWYRQSLGQGPEFLIYFQGTGAADDSGLPNDRFFAVRPEGSVSTLKIQRTERGDSAVYLCASSLEPVGEQFFGPGTRLTVL.

The chain couples TRBV4-1 to TRBJ2-7; 7 nucleotides align to TRBD2. From germline, CDR1 is MGHRA and CDR2 YSYEKL. V shed 1 base, J shed 0 bases, and the junction held 6 bases outside the gene matches. The length of the CDR3 is 16 residues. In nucleotides, the CDR3 is TGCGCCAGCAGCCAAGGAAGGGGCGGGAGCTCCTACGAGCAGTACTTC. It translates to CASSQGRGGSSYEQYF.

This clonotype has a count of ten or more. The gene calls are TRBV20-1 and TRBJ1-1, with a weak D call TRBD1 (5 bases). Germline values: CDR1 DFQATT, CDR2 SNEGSKA (reference sequence). CDR3 length: 12 amino acids. The germline V and J ends were trimmed by 5 bases and 1 base, with 8 bases remaining between them. DNA of the CDR3: TGCAGTGCTTTCGGGGCGAACACTGAAGCTTTCTTT. It is translated as CSAFGANTEAFF.

This clonotype was counted at least ten times. This chain uses TRBV5-1 with TRBJ1-2, with D possibly matching TRBD1 (5 bases). Germline V gives CDR1 SGHRS, CDR2 YFSETQ. The CDR3 runs 14 residues. V lost 0 bases, J lost 4 bases, and 10 bases lay in between. CDR3 nucleotide sequence: TGCGCCAGCAGCTTGGACGACAGCATCTATGGCTACACCTTC. Its translation is CASSLDDSIYGYTF.

This clonotype occurred many times. The chain links TRBV28 to TRBJ2-7, with 10 positions matching TRBD2. The CDR3 spans 17 residues. CDR1 and CDR2 (germline): MDHEN, SYDVKM. V lost 0 bases, J lost 0 bases, and 5 bases stayed unmatched. The CDR3 DNA reads TGTGCCAGCAGTTTATGGGCTAGCGGGAGCTCCTCCTACGAGCAGTACTTC. It specifies CASSLWASGSSSYEQYF.

The chain is built from TRBV3-1 and TRBJ2-1; 12 positions match TRBD2. Trimming cost V 5 bases and J 7 bases; bases outside gene matches: 9. CDR3 length: 16 residues. The germline V gene encodes CDR1 LGHDT and CDR2 YNNKEL (reference sequence). CDR3 coding DNA: TGTGCCAGCAGCTTACACCGGGGACTAGCGGGTAATGAGCAGTTCTTC. This gives the protein CASSLHRGLAGNEQFF.

In its sample, this clonotype was seen many times. A read error may produce the germline difference seen at one junction end. V gene TRBV2 combines with J gene TRBJ2-7; 8 nucleotides match TRBD1. The germline V gene has CDR1 SNHLY and CDR2 FYNNEI. The CDR3 loop spans 13 amino acids. CDR3 nucleotide sequence: TGTGCCAGCAGTGGAGCAGGGGGCAATTTAAGGCACTTC. Translating it yields CASSGAGGNLRHF.

This clonotype was observed at least ten times. The chain is built from TRBV5-1 and TRBJ2-7; the D gene is possibly TRBD2 (5 bases). Germline V lookup: CDR1 SGHRS, CDR2 YFSETQ. The germline V and J ends were trimmed by 0 bases and 0 bases, with 13 bases remaining between them. CDR3 length equals 16 residues. The CDR3 reads CASSLELGVASYEQYF. Here the CDR3 DNA reads TGCGCCAGCAGCTTGGAGCTCGGGGTCGCCTCCTACGAGCAGTACTTC.

This clonotype has a count of ten or more. The chain uses TRBV12-3 or TRBV12-4 and TRBJ2-7; TRBD1 aligns across 7 bases. The CDR3 covers 15 residues. V lost 2 bases, J lost 3 bases, and 7 bases stayed unmatched. The CDR3 sequence is CASSLITGVGYEQYF. The CDR3 DNA reads TGTGCCAGCAGTTTAATCACAGGGGTCGGCTACGAGCAGTACTTC.

This chain uses TRBV5-1 with TRBJ1-4; a weak D match, TRBD1 (5 bases). CDR1 is SGHRS, CDR2 YFSETQ, per germline. Trimming removed 0 bases from V and 10 bases from J, with 16 bases in between. This CDR3 has 15 residues. The chain's CDR3 is CASSLVGRAFGKLFF. The CDR3 nucleotides read TGCGCCAGCAGCTTGGTAGGCAGGGCATTCGGAAAACTGTTTTTT.

This clonotype was observed a few times. The rearrangement uses TRBV3-1 and TRBJ2-1, with TRBD2 matching 7 bases. The CDR3 is 15 amino acids. V shed 3 bases, J shed 5 bases, and the junction held 7 bases outside the gene matches. Germline V gene data show CDR1 as LGHDT and CDR2 as YNNKEL (reference sequence). The CDR3: CASSQITSVDNEQFF. CDR3 DNA: TGTGCCAGCAGCCAGATTACTAGCGTCGACAATGAGCAGTTCTTC.

The J gene is TRBJ1-5, the V gene TRBV6-5, with a possible D match to TRBD1 (5 bases). The germline CDR1 and CDR2 sequences are MNHEY and SVGAGI. V lost 5 bases to trimming and J lost 5 bases, with 16 bases between them. The CDR3 length is 15 residues. The CDR3: CASSVSPDTYQPQHF. As DNA, the CDR3 is TGTGCCAGCAGTGTTTCTCCGGACACATATCAGCCCCAGCATTTT.

This clonotype has a count of ten or more. This chain links TRBV5-4 with TRBJ1-1; D may be TRBD1 (5 bases). The germline V and J ends were trimmed by 0 bases and 8 bases, with 14 bases remaining between them. The CDR3 length is 14 residues. Germline V gives CDR1 SGHNT, CDR2 YYREEE (reference sequence). Here the CDR3 DNA reads TGTGCCAGCAGCTTGGGAGGACAAACAGCCGAAGCTTTCTTT. Translating it yields CASSLGGQTAEAFF.

V gene TRBV27 combines with J gene TRBJ1-2; TRBD1 aligns across 7 bases. J lost 4 bases, V lost 1 base, and 3 bases had no gene match. Germline assignment: CDR1 MNHEY and CDR2 SMNVEV (reference sequence). The CDR3 spans 14 residues. In nucleotides, the CDR3 is TGTGCCAGCAGTTTATGGGGACAGCCCTATGGCTACACCTTC. Encoded protein: CASSLWGQPYGYTF.

The sample holds many counts of this clonotype. The chain joins TRBV2 to TRBJ2-1; D is uncertain. CDR3 length: 14 amino acids. The germline CDR1 and CDR2 sequences are SNHLY and FYNNEI. The germline V and J ends were trimmed by 4 bases and 0 bases, with 7 bases remaining between them. The CDR3 loop reads CASSVASSYNEQFF. CDR3 nucleotide sequence: TGTGCCAGCAGTGTTGCGAGCTCCTACAATGAGCAGTTCTTC.

Ten or more counts support this clonotype. The rearrangement uses TRBV9 and TRBJ2-3; TRBD2 matches 12 bases. The CDR3 loop spans 19 amino acids. The germline V gene has CDR1 SGDLS and CDR2 YYNGEE. V shed 0 bases, J shed 0 bases, and the junction held 8 bases outside the gene matches. CDR3: CASSVATWTSGTSTDTQYF. CDR3 bases: TGTGCCAGCAGCGTAGCTACGTGGACTAGCGGGACTAGCACAGATACGCAGTATTTT.

In this sample, this clonotype turned up many times. The CDR3 DNA is TGCAGTGCTAGAGCTTCCGGGACAGGGCCAACTGAAGCTTTCTTT. Residues: CSARASGTGPTEAFF. The chain has TRBV20-1 and TRBJ1-1; 9 bases match TRBD1. Germline V lookup: CDR1 DFQATT, CDR2 SNEGSKA (reference sequence). The V gene end was trimmed by 1 base and the J gene end by 5 bases; junction bases not matched to a gene: 8. This CDR3 is 15 amino acids long.

Ten or more counts support this clonotype. J is TRBJ2-4 and V is TRBV30; D possibly uses TRBD1 or TRBD2 (6 bases each). The CDR3 contains 18 residues. CDR1 and CDR2 from the germline V gene are GTSNPN and SVGIG (reference sequence). With 2 bases removed from V and 0 bases from J, the gap between germline ends came to 20 bases. DNA for the CDR3: TGTGCCTGGAGTAGAGGGGGGAGCGCAAGCCTAGCCAAAAACATTCAGTACTTC. Amino acids: CAWSRGGSASLAKNIQYF.

This clonotype was picked up many times. The chain couples TRBV5-1 to TRBJ2-6; D gene uncertain. Looked up from germline, CDR1 is SGHRS and CDR2 is YFSETQ. Trimming shortened V by 0 bases and J by 2 bases, and 3 bases separated the two germline ends. The CDR3 consists of 14 residues. For the CDR3, the DNA is TGCGCCAGCAGCTTGGCGACTGGGGCCAACGTCCTGACTTTC. Translated: CASSLATGANVLTF.

This clonotype was observed at least ten times. The CDR3 DNA sequence: TGTGCCAGCAATCGTGACAGCTTTTCCATGAACACTGAAGCTTTCTTT. It specifies CASNRDSFSMNTEAFF. The rearrangement links TRBV28 to TRBJ1-1, with a weak D call TRBD1 (5 bases). Germline lookup yields CDR1 MDHEN and CDR2 SYDVKM. The CDR3 has 16 residues. The V end lost 7 bases, the J end lost 0 bases, and 18 bases lay between the germline ends.

This clonotype was counted ten times or more. CDR3 nucleotides: TGTGCCAGCTCACCGGTTTCCGTTGAGCAGTTCTTC. This codes for CASSPVSVEQFF. The gene calls are TRBV18 and TRBJ2-1; D gene ambiguous. The CDR3 loop spans 12 amino acids. Trimming removed 3 bases from V and 9 bases from J, with 9 bases in between. Germline V CDR1 and CDR2: KGHSH, LQKENI.

This clonotype showed up just once. A much larger clone sits a single nucleotide away, making a read error possible. This chain links TRBV5-1 with TRBJ2-2, with a weak D call TRBD2 (6 bases). This CDR3 is 16 amino acids long. V gave up 6 bases and J gave up 1 base, with 16 bases separating them. In germline, CDR1 is SGHRS, CDR2 YFSETQ. CDR3 in DNA: TGCGCCAGCACCGCCCTAGCGCTACTGAACACCGGGGAGCTGTTTTTT. Encoded protein: CASTALALLNTGELFF.

CDR3 loop: CASSLTGPQGTEAFF. The CDR3 DNA sequence: TGCGCCAGCAGCTTGACAGGCCCTCAAGGCACTGAAGCTTTCTTT. This rearrangement joins TRBV5-1 to TRBJ1-1; tentatively, D is TRBD1 (5 bases). The V end was cut by 1 base, the J end by 4 bases, with 14 bases between. The CDR3 totals 15 residues. Germline CDR1 reads SGHRS; CDR2 reads YFSETQ.